This T cell receptor beta chain was documented in a study of Ad26.COV2.S vaccination and SARS-CoV-2 variants. Across the whole study: Vaccine-arm donor from the placebo-controlled COV1001 Ad26.COV2.S trial. The authors gave Ad26.COV2.S intramuscularly, either once or twice 56 days apart. Study-wide findings and caveats: Total T cell responses were possibly underestimated by TCR breadth and depth analyses.

CDR3 length: 13 amino acids. The germline V gene encodes CDR1 LNHDA and CDR2 SQIVND (reference sequence). The ends were cut back, 7 bases at V and 2 bases at J, with 11 bases in the middle. Generated by immunoSEQ multiplex PCR, the TCRdb table keeps only in-frame clones and is missing some. Found here are about 440,000 clones, around 91% of them singletons; the top ten hold around 4.5%. Worth noting for this clone: Antigen: not known.

As for treatment: approximately 18 received Ad26.COV2.S at low or high dose, single or two shots; roughly 5 received placebo; per-sample allocation not given. The investigators took samples on day 63 after the first vaccine or placebo injection. What was given as vaccine was an Ad26 vector encoding Wuhan-strain SARS-CoV-2 spike. The chain links TRBV19 to TRBJ1-2; maybe TRBD1 (5 bases). The material was peripheral blood, obtained in a trial of Ad26.COV2.S vaccine versus placebo. This clonotype was obtained from a person between 18 and 60 years old who received the Ad26.COV2.S COVID-19 vaccine or a placebo. CDR3 region: CASTRKGNYGYTF. The CDR3 region has the DNA TGTGCCAGTACCCGGAAGGGGAACTATGGCTACACCTTC.